The next 28 T cell receptor beta chains were all read from a single sample in a study of tumor and adjacent non-tumor tissue in lung cancer. RNA was extracted from bulk tissue without any cell sorting. The normal lung tissue was taken more than 3 cm from the tumor edge. A modified ARM-PCR protocol with three rounds of nested PCR amplified TCRbeta. TCRdb re-derived calls from the multiplex PCR reads in MiXCR, one entry per CDR3 protein. The sample contains 80,000 or so distinct CDR3 sequences, roughly 80% of which appear only once. Sequences were obtained from distant non-tumor lung tissue. Every receptor here comes from a man aged 55 to 70 with non-small cell lung cancer.

Remarks on this clonotype: A junction end diverges from the germline sequence, so it may reflect a read error. The chain combines TRBV7-8 with TRBJ2-7; tentatively, D is TRBD2 (6 bases). The germline CDR1 and CDR2 sequences are SGHVS and FQNEAQ. This CDR3 has 15 amino acids. The CDR3 protein is CASTLEGGAPYEQYF. The CDR3, as DNA: TGTGCCAGCACCTTAGAGGGAGGTGCCCCCTACGAGCAGTACTTC.

This clonotype was picked up one time. V gene TRBV6-5 combines with J gene TRBJ2-3, with unresolved D. CDR1 is MNHEY and CDR2 is SVGAGI in the germline V gene. Trimming left V 5 bases short and J 10 bases short, with 13 bases between. The CDR3 runs 12 residues. The CDR3 sequence: CASSAGTDAQYF. For the CDR3, the DNA is TGTGCCAGCAGTGCAGGCACGGATGCGCAGTATTTT.

This clonotype was observed a single time. Lacking the conserved final phenylalanine or tryptophan, this CDR3 likely reflects a read error. The chain has TRBV20-1 and TRBJ1-2, with D perhaps matching TRBD1 (5 bases). CDR3 length: 13 amino acids. In germline, CDR1 is DFQATT, CDR2 SNEGSKA (reference sequence). The CDR3 is CIAVPGTTDGYTL. CDR3 DNA sequence: TGCATTGCTGTCCCAGGGACTACTGATGGCTACACCCTC.

On this clonotype itself: One end of the junction is discordant with germline, which a read error may explain. The J gene is TRBJ2-7, the V gene TRBV6-6; perhaps TRBD1 as D (6 bases). CDR1 is MNHNY and CDR2 is SVGAGI in the germline V gene (reference sequence). The CDR3 covers 14 residues. The CDR3 is CVSSLRDMTYEQYF. The CDR3 DNA follows: TGTGTCAGCAGCCTCCGGGACATGACCTACGAGCAGTACTTC.

Comment on this clonotype: The junction shows a germline mismatch at one end, possibly a read error. The chain links TRBV11-3 to TRBJ2-5; 9 bases fit TRBD2. CDR3 length: 18 amino acids. CDR1 SGHNT and CDR2 YENEEA come from the germline V gene. CDR3: CASSLGSAGGLVQETHYF. The DNA of the CDR3 is TGTGCCAGCAGCTTAGGATCGGCGGGGGGGTTAGTTCAAGAGACCCATTACTTC.

This clonotype was seen once. A read error may produce the germline difference seen at one junction end. This chain joins TRBV12-3 or TRBV12-4 and TRBJ2-3; a possible D gene is TRBD2 (6 bases). CDR3 size: 15 residues. The CDR3 spells CASTVTSGPTDKQYF. The CDR3 coding sequence is TGTGCCAGCACCGTGACTAGTGGGCCCACAGATAAGCAGTATTTT.

Concerning this clonotype: The junction departs from germline at one end; a sequencing error may be responsible. The genes are TRBV6-5 and TRBJ2-7, with D perhaps assigned TRBD1 or TRBD2 (5 bases each). The CDR3 consists of 15 residues. Germline V gives CDR1 MNHEY, CDR2 SVGAGI. The CDR3: CANSYHWGGDYEQCF. CDR3 DNA: TGTGCCAACAGTTACCACTGGGGCGGTGACTACGAGCAGTGCTTC.

On this clonotype itself: This may be a read error: a much more frequent sequence differs by one nucleotide. The CDR3 does not close with the conserved phenylalanine or tryptophan, likely indicating a read error. The CDR3 region has the DNA TGTGCCAGCACTCTACTGAAGGGCCTACACACTGAAGCTTTCATT. This gives the protein CASTLLKGLHTEAFI. The chain links TRBV28 to TRBJ1-1; no definite D call. V was cut by 7 bases and J by 3 bases, with 18 bases left in between. The CDR3 contains 15 residues. Germline V lookup: CDR1 MDHEN, CDR2 SYDVKM.

The chain combines TRBV12-3 or TRBV12-4 with TRBJ2-6; D may match TRBD1 or TRBD2 (5 bases each). The CDR3 has 15 residues. V gave up 7 bases and J gave up 9 bases, with 19 bases separating them. CDR3 nucleotides: TGTGCCAGCATCCAGGGACGATCTTGGGTCAACGTCCTGACTTTC. It specifies CASIQGRSWVNVLTF.

The chain employs TRBV11-3 and TRBJ1-2, with a possible D match to TRBD1 (5 bases). Trimming left V 10 bases short and J 7 bases short, with 19 bases between. Per the germline V gene, CDR1 is SGHNT and CDR2 is YENEEA. This CDR3 has 13 amino acids. DNA of the CDR3: TGTGCCAACAACCCCCCAGGGACTGGTGGCTACACCTTC. Encoded protein: CANNPPGTGGYTF.

On this clonotype itself: Germline and junction disagree at one end, which may indicate a read error. The rearrangement uses TRBV6-5 and TRBJ2-6; perhaps TRBD2 as D (6 bases). CDR3 length: 17 amino acids. CDR1 and CDR2 (germline): MNHEY, SVGAGI. The CDR3 DNA reads as TGTGCCAGCAACCTAACGGGAGCCAGCTCTGGGGCCAACCTCCTGACTTTC. It encodes CASNLTGASSGANLLTF.

Details on this clonotype: Relative to the germline gene, one junction end is altered; a read error may explain this. The CDR3 spells CACRRDFRSYEHYF. CDR3 nucleotide sequence: TGTGCCTGCCGCCGGGACTTCCGTTCCTACGAGCATTACTTC. The chain carries TRBV6-5 and TRBJ2-7; possibly TRBD2 for D (6 bases). The CDR3 consists of 14 residues. The V gene's germline CDR1 is MNHEY and CDR2 SVGAGI.

At least ten counts were recorded for this clonotype. This chain connects TRBV20-1 to TRBJ2-1; D gene ambiguous. The germline CDR1 and CDR2 sequences are DFQATT and SNEGSKA (reference sequence). This CDR3 has 13 residues. CDR3 nucleotide sequence: TGCAGCGCTGGTGGGGTAACCTACAATGAGCAGTTCTTC. Residues: CSAGGVTYNEQFF.

On this clonotype: At one end, the junction sequence differs from germline, possibly due to a read error. This rearrangement joins TRBV18 to TRBJ1-1; 9 bases agree with TRBD1. CDR1 and CDR2 (germline): KGHSH, LQKENI. The CDR3 runs 18 residues. CDR3 sequence: CASSPGDRVTGMYTETFF. The CDR3 nucleotides read TGCGCCAGCTCACCGGGGGACAGGGTAACGGGGATGTACACTGAAACTTTCTTT.

Concerning this clonotype itself: Sequence at one end of the junction differs from germline and may be a read error. This chain links TRBV12-3 or TRBV12-4 with TRBJ2-7, with 8 bases lining up with TRBD1. This CDR3 is built from 14 residues. The DNA for the CDR3 is TGTGCCATCTGTCGGACAGGGATTACCTACGAGCTGTACTTC. This sequence encodes CAICRTGITYELYF.

The chain recombines TRBV5-1 with TRBJ2-3, with D maybe TRBD1 (6 bases). CDR3 length: 17 amino acids. The germline V and J ends were trimmed by 1 base and 2 bases, with 17 bases remaining between them. CDR1 SGHRS and CDR2 YFSETQ come from the germline V gene. In DNA form, the CDR3 reads TGCGCCAGCAGCTTGCGGATGTGGACAGAAAACACAGATACGCAGTATTTT. This encodes CASSLRMWTENTDTQYF.

The count of this clonotype is one. Written as DNA, the CDR3 is TGTGCCAGTGGTTTCTCCACGGGAGAACCAGAGACCCAGTACTTC. It translates to CASGFSTGEPETQYF. This chain uses TRBV7-9 with TRBJ2-5, with a weak D call TRBD2 (6 bases). V lost 9 bases, J lost 4 bases, and 21 bases lay in between. This CDR3 has 15 amino acids. Germline V gene sequence: CDR1 SEHNR, CDR2 FQNEAQ (reference sequence).

V and J are TRBV11-3 and TRBJ2-2, with TRBD2 matching 7 bases. CDR1 is SGHNT, CDR2 YENEEA, per germline. Germline trimming cut 4 bases from V and 6 bases from J; bases unmatched to any gene: 17. CDR3 length equals 18 residues. The CDR3 sequence is CASSSRGPGGYGAGELFF. In DNA, the CDR3 is TGTGCCAGCAGCTCCCGGGGACCGGGAGGATACGGGGCCGGGGAGCTGTTTTTT.

This clonotype was recorded only once. The genes are TRBV11-1 and TRBJ2-1; TRBD2 aligns across 16 bases. The CDR3 is made up of 16 amino acids. V gave up 11 bases and J gave up 13 bases; unmatched junction bases: 17. Germline CDR1 reads SGHAT; CDR2 reads FQDESV (reference sequence). This CDR3 is CACSLVGTSGRENQFF. The CDR3 nucleotides are TGTGCCTGTAGCTTAGTTGGGACTAGCGGGAGGGAGAATCAGTTCTTC.

Points on this clonotype: One end of the junction varies from germline; a read error may be responsible. The CDR3 reads CVSSQETWPGARTGKLFF. Written as DNA, the CDR3 is TGTGTCAGCAGCCAAGAAACTTGGCCGGGGGCGAGGACCGGGAAGCTGTTTTTT. The chain has TRBV4-2 and TRBJ2-2; D possibly matches TRBD1 or TRBD2 (6 bases each). The CDR3 spans 18 residues. Germline CDR1 is LGHNA and CDR2 is YNFKEQ.

This rearrangement joins TRBV5-1 to TRBJ1-5; D is undetermined. With the DNA end fitting TRBJ2-3 better, the J assignment may be wrong. The CDR3 spans 13 residues. CDR1 and CDR2 (germline): SGHRS, YFSETQ. CDR3 in amino acids: CASSLRHGQPQYF. The CDR3 nucleotides read TGCGCCAGCAGCTTGCGACATGGTCAGCCCCAGTATTTT.

Points on this clonotype: Sequence at one end of the junction differs from germline and may be a read error. The chain has TRBV28 and TRBJ1-2; D remains ambiguous. CDR1 is MDHEN and CDR2 is SYDVKM in the germline V gene. The CDR3 runs 15 residues. Written as DNA, the CDR3 is TGTGTCAGCAGTTTGGGCGCAGTGAAGGGCTATGGCTACACCTTC. This codes for CVSSLGAVKGYGYTF.

On this clonotype itself: Lacking the conserved final phenylalanine or tryptophan, this CDR3 likely reflects a read error. The chain is built from TRBV5-1 and TRBJ2-3; D uncertain. The CDR3 spans 15 residues. The germline V gene encodes CDR1 SGHRS and CDR2 YFSETQ. Trimming shortened V by 4 bases and J by 2 bases, and 14 bases separated the two germline ends. The CDR3, as DNA: TGCGCCAGCAGCAATAGCCTAGATAACACAGATACGCAGTATTCT. The encoded protein is CASSNSLDNTDTQYS.

As regards this clonotype: At one boundary the junction diverges from the germline segment, which might be a read error. The chain joins TRBV12-3 or TRBV12-4 to TRBJ1-5, with 10 bases matching TRBD1. The CDR3 extends over 17 amino acids. The CDR3 DNA reads as TGTGTCAGCAGTATGGGGACAGGGGTATATAGCAATCAGCCCCAGCATTTT. Translating gives CVSSMGTGVYSNQPQHF.

Of note for this clonotype: It is unclear where the CDR3 begins or ends on the DNA, so no DNA is shown, and the CDR3 is as TCRdb lists it. This sequence joins TRBV11-3 and TRBJ2-1; the table's D call TRBD1 went unverified against the DNA. CDR1 is SGHNT, CDR2 YENEEA, per germline. The CDR3 is 15 residues long, ends included. The CDR3 loop reads CASSYFGRGANEHFF.

Details on this clonotype: The junction and the germline gene differ at one end; a read error may be behind it. V usage is TRBV11-2 and J usage is TRBJ1-1; TRBD1 is a possible D gene (5 bases). Germline V gene sequence: CDR1 SGHAT, CDR2 FQNNGV. The CDR3 is made up of 16 amino acids. The CDR3 DNA sequence: TGTGCCAGCAGATTAGGGACGGTCGTGAGGGACACTGAAGCTTTCTTT. Residues: CASRLGTVVRDTEAFF.

A word on this clonotype: The junction departs from the called germline gene at one end, perhaps through a read error. The chain links TRBV20-1 to TRBJ2-3, with D perhaps matching TRBD1 or TRBD2 (6 bases each). Germline V CDR1 and CDR2: DFQATT, SNEGSKA (reference sequence). The CDR3 sequence is 16 residues long. Written as DNA, the CDR3 is TGCAGTGCCCCCCCTCGGGGGCGGAGTCCCACAGATATGCAGTATTTT. Amino acid sequence: CSAPPRGRSPTDMQYF.

For this clonotype: The junction and the germline gene differ at one end; a read error may be behind it. The chain recombines TRBV20-1 with TRBJ2-2, with D possibly being TRBD2 (6 bases). Germline V gene data show CDR1 as DFQATT and CDR2 as SNEGSKA (reference sequence). This CDR3 has 15 residues. CDR3: CSARALMGGPGELFF. The DNA of the CDR3 is TGCAGTGCTAGAGCTCTCATGGGGGGACCCGGGGAGTTGTTTTTT.